This passage covers 32 T cell receptor beta chains from one sample sequenced in a study of blood T cell repertoires in COVID-19. This table comes from immunoSEQ multiplex PCR, and its TCRdb copy is limited to in-frame clones, with some not included. The profile covers roughly 170,000 clones, with about 83% appearing a single time and 3.6% taken by the ten largest. The specimen was PBMCs or T cells enriched from blood (not recorded which). The receptor source for this set is a woman in her fifties or sixties in a cohort exposed to, infected with or recovered from COVID-19 (not recorded which).

CDR3: CASSPGQGAYEQYF. DNA of the CDR3: TGTGCCAGCAGCCCGGGACAGGGTGCCTACGAGCAGTACTTC. The chain carries TRBV5-5 and TRBJ2-7, with 9 bases fitting TRBD1. Germline V lookup: CDR1 SGHKS, CDR2 YYEKEE (reference sequence). The CDR3 has 14 amino acids. The ends lost 4 bases at V and 2 bases at J; junction bases unmatched: 4.

This rearrangement joins TRBV9 to TRBJ1-2, with D tentatively TRBD1 (6 bases). Germline V CDR1 and CDR2: SGDLS, YYNGEE. The CDR3 is 14 residues long. Trimming removed 0 bases from V and 6 bases from J, with 12 bases in between. The CDR3 coding sequence is TGTGCCAGCAGCGTAGTACAGGGAAAGGATGGCTACACCTTC. It specifies CASSVVQGKDGYTF.

The genes are TRBV9 and TRBJ2-5; 11 nucleotides line up with TRBD1. This CDR3 has 18 amino acids. CDR1 and CDR2 from the germline V gene are SGDLS and YYNGEE. Trimming at V came to 2 bases and at J to 2 bases, leaving 11 bases not matched to a gene. In DNA form, the CDR3 reads TGTGCCAGCAGCGTGTCCCCTACCGGGACAGGGGGACAAGAGACCCAGTACTTC. As protein: CASSVSPTGTGGQETQYF.

The chain links TRBV3-1 (or the pseudogene TRBV3-2) to TRBJ1-4, with 9 positions matching TRBD1. The CDR3 is 16 residues long. Germline loops: CDR1 LGHDT, CDR2 YNNKEL (reference sequence). Germline trimming cut 1 base from V and 8 bases from J; bases unmatched to any gene: 8. CDR3 loop: CASSQGGGTGLEKLFF. The CDR3 coding sequence is TGTGCCAGCAGCCAAGGAGGGGGGACAGGGTTGGAAAAACTGTTTTTT.

V is TRBV29-1 and J is TRBJ1-6; 8 bases map to TRBD1. V trimming: 6 bases; J trimming: 7 bases; junction bases outside the gene matches: 5. Germline V gives CDR1 SQVTM, CDR2 ANQGSEA. The CDR3 sequence is 13 residues long. The CDR3 loop reads CSVRTGSNSPLHF. In DNA form, the CDR3 reads TGCAGCGTGAGGACAGGGAGCAATTCACCCCTCCACTTT.

The CDR3 sequence is CASSATTGDEKLFF. DNA of the CDR3: TGTGCCAGCAGCGCGACCACGGGGGATGAAAAACTGTTTTTT. The chain carries TRBV9 and TRBJ1-4; possible D gene TRBD1, 5 bases. Trimming took off 3 bases at V and 6 bases at J, with 12 bases between the two ends. The CDR3 has 14 amino acids. Germline V lookup: CDR1 SGDLS, CDR2 YYNGEE.

V gene TRBV5-8 combines with J gene TRBJ2-1, with 10 bases matching TRBD2. This CDR3 contains 18 residues. Germline V lookup: CDR1 SGHTS, CDR2 YDEGEE. The V segment lost 4 bases and the J segment 4 bases; nucleotides outside the gene matches: 14. This CDR3 reads CASSKSGGAVLGYNEQFF. For the CDR3, the DNA is TGTGCCAGCAGCAAGAGCGGGGGGGCCGTCTTGGGTTACAATGAGCAGTTCTTC.

This rearrangement joins TRBV15 to TRBJ2-1; 8 bases agree with TRBD2. The CDR3 has 17 amino acids. Unmatched junction bases numbered 5, after V lost 1 base and J lost 0 bases. CDR1 and CDR2 (germline): LNHNV, YYDKDF (reference sequence). CDR3 DNA sequence: TGTGCCACCAGCAGAGTCGGGAGCGGGAGCTCCTACAATGAGCAGTTCTTC. Protein product: CATSRVGSGSSYNEQFF.

The chain is built from TRBV9 and TRBJ1-4; possibly TRBD1 for D (6 bases). This CDR3 contains 15 residues. The V end was cut by 4 bases, the J end by 3 bases, with 13 bases between. Germline CDR1 SGDLS, CDR2 YYNGEE. In nucleotides, the CDR3 is TGTGCCAGCAGCCCACAGGGTGGGGCTAATGAAAAACTGTTTTTT. It specifies CASSPQGGANEKLFF.

V is TRBV19 and J is TRBJ1-5; D is undetermined. This CDR3 contains 14 residues. Germline loops: CDR1 LNHDA, CDR2 SQIVND (reference sequence). The V and J ends lost 4 bases and 6 bases respectively, with 13 bases between them. In DNA form, the CDR3 reads TGTGCCAGTAGTAGGACTCTCGAAGGTCAGCCCCAGCATTTT. Residues: CASSRTLEGQPQHF.

CDR3 residues: CASSLVGASSTDTQYF. CDR3 DNA sequence: TGTGCCAGCAGCCTTGTTGGAGCAAGTAGCACAGATACGCAGTATTTT. This chain joins TRBV7-9 and TRBJ2-3; no firm D call. The CDR3 totals 16 residues. From germline, CDR1 is SEHNR and CDR2 FQNEAQ (reference sequence). V was clipped by 5 bases and J by 0 bases, with 15 bases between them.

The chain recombines TRBV2 with TRBJ2-7; TRBD1 matches at 9 bases. Losses at the gene ends were 4 bases for V and 3 bases for J; bases not matched to a gene: 16. Germline-derived CDR1 and CDR2 are SNHLY and FYNNEI. This CDR3 comprises 18 residues. The CDR3 loop reads CASSASQGAHLINYEQYF. The CDR3 DNA follows: TGTGCCAGCAGTGCCTCACAGGGGGCGCACCTAATAAACTACGAGCAGTACTTC.

The gene calls are TRBV21-1 and TRBJ2-1; TRBD2, as called in the table, went unchecked against the DNA. TRBV21-1 is termed a pseudogene. The CDR3 totals 18 residues. The CDR3 reads CASSDPTSGGGIWNEQFF. CDR3 DNA: TGTGCCAGCAGCGATCCGACGAGCGGGGGGGGAATTTGGAATGAGCAGTTCTTC.

In this sample, this clone turned up once. The chain carries TRBV2 and TRBJ1-2; 9 bases align to TRBD1. The CDR3 loop spans 15 amino acids. Germline lookup yields CDR1 SNHLY and CDR2 FYNNEI. After removal of 6 bases from V and 8 bases from J, the junction contained 13 bases not matched to a gene. In nucleotides, the CDR3 is TGTGCCAGCAGCGGGCTGACGGGACAGGGTGCGGGCTACACCTTC. Residues: CASSGLTGQGAGYTF. The full variable domain, completed using reference TRBV2 and TRBJ1-2, is EPEVTQTPSHQVTQMGQEVILRCVPISNHLYFYWYRQILGQKVEFLVSFYNNEISEKSEIFDDQFSVERPDGSNFTLKIRSTKLEDSAMYFCASSGLTGQGAGYTFGSGTRLTVV.

This clone was found a few times. The V call is TRBV19, the J call TRBJ2-6; no reliable D call. There are 16 residues in the CDR3. With 1 base removed from V and 1 base from J, the gap between germline ends came to 8 bases. The V gene's germline CDR1 is LNHDA and CDR2 SQIVND (reference sequence). DNA for the CDR3: TGTGCCAGTAGTATAGGAGGAAAATCTGGGGCCAACGTCCTGACTTTC. It encodes CASSIGGKSGANVLTF.

The chain couples TRBV7-8 to TRBJ2-7, with 7 bases aligning to TRBD1. The CDR3 covers 19 residues. From germline, CDR1 is SGHVS and CDR2 FQNEAQ. The junction had 14 bases not matched to a gene; V was cut back by 0 bases and J by 0 bases. This CDR3 reads CASSLAPRTGGPGSYEQYF. DNA for the CDR3: TGTGCCAGCAGCTTAGCGCCCCGGACAGGAGGCCCCGGCTCCTACGAGCAGTACTTC.

The gene calls are TRBV7-2 and TRBJ1-5; D gene ambiguous. Germline V lookup: CDR1 SGHTA, CDR2 FQGNSA. Between the trimmed V and J ends, which lost 3 bases and 0 bases, there was a span of 18 bases. The CDR3 loop spans 18 amino acids. The CDR3 DNA reads TGTGCCAGCAGCTTTTTCTCTCTCCACGACTATAGCAATCAGCCCCAGCATTTT. Translated, it gives CASSFFSLHDYSNQPQHF.

The sample holds a few counts of this clone. The chain joins TRBV6-2 or TRBV6-3 to TRBJ1-5; D gene unclear. The CDR3 has 20 residues. V gave up 4 bases and J gave up 2 bases, with 27 bases separating them. CDR1 and CDR2 (germline): MNHEY, SVGEGT. The CDR3 region has the DNA TGTGCCAGCAGTTCCCTCTCGGGGAGGGCCAACCCTTTGGGCAATCAGCCCCAGCATTTT. Protein product: CASSSLSGRANPLGNQPQHF.

V and J are TRBV5-1 and TRBJ1-1; 7 nucleotides agree with TRBD1. Germline-derived CDR1 and CDR2 are SGHRS and YFSETQ. CDR3 length: 13 amino acids. Unmatched junction bases numbered 2, after V lost 0 bases and J lost 6 bases. The CDR3 loop reads CASSLAQGAEAFF. The CDR3 DNA follows: TGCGCCAGCAGCTTGGCGCAGGGGGCTGAAGCTTTCTTT.

J is TRBJ2-2 and V is TRBV6-1; 11 bases are a match to TRBD2. V gave up 4 bases and J gave up 3 bases; unmatched junction bases: 7. The length of the CDR3 is 17 residues. CDR1 is MNHNS and CDR2 is SASEGT in the germline V gene. CDR3 DNA sequence: TGTGCCAGCAGTGGCCTAGCGGGAGGCCTCGACACCGGGGAGCTGTTTTTT. As protein: CASSGLAGGLDTGELFF.

The chain recombines TRBV7-2 with TRBJ2-7, with a possible D match to TRBD1 (6 bases). The V end was cut by 6 bases, the J end by 3 bases, with 18 bases between. This CDR3 is 15 amino acids long. Per germline, CDR1 SGHTA and CDR2 FQGNSA. The CDR3, as DNA: TGTGCCAGCAGACCCAGCCGGACAGAGCGCTACGAGCAGTACTTC. As protein: CASRPSRTERYEQYF.

The chain is built from TRBV7-2 and TRBJ1-4; 8 bases align to TRBD1. V gave up 5 bases and J gave up 7 bases; unmatched junction bases: 9. The CDR3 is 15 residues long. The germline gives CDR1 SGHTA, CDR2 FQGNSA. Here the CDR3 DNA reads TGTGCCAGCAGCCCCTCGGGACAGGTGTTTGAAAAACTGTTTTTT. It is translated as CASSPSGQVFEKLFF.

The rearrangement joins TRBV2 to TRBJ1-4; 7 nucleotides line up with TRBD1. The CDR3 loop spans 15 amino acids. Germline-derived CDR1 and CDR2 are SNHLY and FYNNEI. The V and J ends lost 5 bases and 3 bases, in that order; junction bases with no gene match: 6. The CDR3 region is CASSRQGTSNEKLFF. CDR3 in DNA: TGTGCCAGCAGTAGACAGGGCACCTCTAATGAAAAACTGTTTTTT.

This chain uses TRBV15 with TRBJ1-1, with a possible D match to TRBD1 (6 bases). The V gene lost 9 bases and the J gene lost 3 bases, with 17 bases spanning the gap. The CDR3 length is 14 residues. Per the germline V gene, CDR1 is LNHNV and CDR2 is YYDKDF (reference sequence). As DNA, the CDR3 is TGTGCCACGGACCGGGGAGGGGGGGACACTGAAGCTTTCTTT. It codes for CATDRGGGDTEAFF.

V gene TRBV24-1 combines with J gene TRBJ2-1; 7 positions match TRBD1. Per the germline V gene, CDR1 is KGHDR and CDR2 is SFDVKD. The CDR3 has 14 residues. After removal of 6 bases from V and 8 bases from J, the junction contained 9 bases not matched to a gene. The chain's CDR3 is CATSRTDRVDEQFF. CDR3 bases: TGTGCCACCAGTAGGACCGACAGGGTCGATGAGCAGTTCTTC.

This clone was seen once. V is TRBV6-5 and J is TRBJ2-3; 12 bases fit TRBD1. Trimming at V came to 5 bases and at J to 6 bases, leaving 3 bases not matched to a gene. The CDR3 has 14 residues. In germline, CDR1 is MNHEY, CDR2 SVGAGI. The CDR3 loop reads CASSRDRGLDTQYF. In DNA, the CDR3 is TGTGCCAGCAGTAGGGACAGGGGGCTTGATACGCAGTATTTT.

The chain recombines TRBV27 with TRBJ2-7, with a possible D match to TRBD1 (6 bases). The V gene lost 3 bases and the J gene lost 1 base, with 13 bases spanning the gap. Germline values: CDR1 MNHEY, CDR2 SMNVEV (reference sequence). CDR3 size: 15 residues. In DNA form, the CDR3 reads TGTGCCAGCAGTTTGTTAGGGGGTCCTTCCTACGAGCAGTACTTC. Translating gives CASSLLGGPSYEQYF.

This rearrangement joins TRBV9 to TRBJ1-3, with D hard to call. V lost 0 bases, J lost 0 bases, and 10 bases lay in between. Germline V CDR1 and CDR2: SGDLS, YYNGEE. The length of the CDR3 is 16 residues. CDR3 protein: CASSVDGGVSGNTIYF. CDR3 DNA sequence: TGTGCCAGCAGCGTAGATGGCGGAGTCTCTGGAAACACCATATATTTT. The full variable domain, its missing parts supplied by reference TRBV9 and TRBJ1-3, is DSGVTQTPKHLITATGQRVTLRCSPRSGDLSVYWYQQSLDQGLQFLIQYYNGEERAKGNILERFSAQQFPDLHSELNLSSLELGDSALYFCASSVDGGVSGNTIYFGEGSWLTVV.

This sequence joins TRBV5-1 and TRBJ2-7; tentative D call: TRBD2 (5 bases). In germline, CDR1 is SGHRS, CDR2 YFSETQ. This CDR3 has 13 amino acids. Between the trimmed V and J ends, which lost 1 base and 2 bases, there was a span of 7 bases. CDR3 sequence: CASSLSGPYEQYF. For the CDR3, the DNA is TGCGCCAGCAGCTTGAGCGGTCCCTACGAGCAGTACTTC.

The rearrangement uses TRBV4-3 and TRBJ2-5; D ambiguous. CDR1 is LGHNA, CDR2 YSLEER, per germline. The CDR3 is made up of 15 amino acids. Trimming removed 0 bases at V and 6 bases at J, with 14 bases between. Written as DNA, the CDR3 is TGCGCCAGCAGCCAAGATGTCAATAGCCCACAGACCCAGTACTTC. This codes for CASSQDVNSPQTQYF.

The rearrangement joins TRBV2 to TRBJ1-1; D may be TRBD1 (5 bases). Trimming removed 10 bases from V and 7 bases from J, with 25 bases in between. This CDR3 has 15 residues. CDR1 SNHLY and CDR2 FYNNEI come from the germline V gene. The CDR3, as DNA: TGTGCCAACGGGAGAGGAGGGACGGTTGTTGTTGAAGCTTTCTTT. Its protein product is CANGRGGTVVVEAFF.

CDR3 protein: CASSLDRAFTEAFF. Here the CDR3 DNA reads TGTGCCAGCAGCCTCGACAGGGCGTTCACTGAAGCTTTCTTT. V usage is TRBV11-2 and J usage is TRBJ1-1; 7 bases match TRBD1. Germline V gene lookup returns CDR1 SGHAT and CDR2 FQNNGV. This CDR3 contains 14 residues. The ends lost 5 bases at V and 4 bases at J; junction bases unmatched: 7.